Following are 18 T cell receptor beta chains from one sample sequenced in a study of T cell responses to AZD1222 COVID-19 vaccine. Profiling relied on immunoSEQ multiplex PCR, and the TCRdb table lists in-frame clones only, not all of them. Here the sample spans around 140,000 clones, just under 95% being singletons. Sequencing was performed on peripheral blood, taken on day 0 of AZD1222 vaccination. These receptors were obtained from an adult in good health.

V is TRBV2 and J is TRBJ1-1; 7 bases align to TRBD1. From germline, CDR1 is SNHLY and CDR2 FYNNEI. The V and J ends lost 6 bases and 0 bases, in that order; junction bases with no gene match: 10. CDR3 length: 16 residues. CDR3 sequence reads: CASRIFRDRLNTEAFF. DNA for the CDR3: TGTGCCAGCAGGATATTTCGGGACAGATTGAACACTGAAGCTTTCTTT. Looking up the rest from reference TRBV2 and TRBJ1-1 gives the full variable domain: EPEVTQTPSHQVTQMGQEVILRCVPISNHLYFYWYRQILGQKVEFLVSFYNNEISEKSEIFDDQFSVERPDGSNFTLKIRSTKLEDSAMYFCASRIFRDRLNTEAFFGQGTRLTVV.

This clone appeared once. The rearrangement uses TRBV7-2 and TRBJ2-5, with D possibly matching TRBD1 (6 bases). Trimming stripped 5 bases from V and 3 bases from J, with 7 bases between. The germline V gene has CDR1 SGHTA and CDR2 FQGNSA. The CDR3 consists of 12 residues. CDR3 nucleotide sequence: TGTGCCAGCAGCCGGGACAAAGAGACCCAGTACTTC. Amino acids: CASSRDKETQYF.

This sequence joins TRBV10-1 and TRBJ2-7, with TRBD1 as a possible D gene (6 bases). V gave up 3 bases and J gave up 4 bases, with 10 bases separating them. The CDR3 has 13 residues. Germline-derived CDR1 and CDR2 are WNHNN and SYGVQD (reference sequence). The CDR3 sequence: CASSDYRAYEQYF. The DNA for the CDR3 is TGCGCCAGCAGTGATTACAGGGCGTACGAGCAGTACTTC.

The chain recombines TRBV3-1 (or the pseudogene TRBV3-2) with TRBJ1-5, with D uncertain. V was shortened by 1 base and J by 12 bases, with 10 bases between the two germline ends. The CDR3 sequence is 12 residues long. Germline V gives CDR1 LGHDT, CDR2 YNNKEL (reference sequence). CDR3 nucleotide sequence: TGTGCCAGCAGCCAAGGCCAGTTTAGCCAGCATTTT. Protein sequence: CASSQGQFSQHF.

The chain joins TRBV7-3 to TRBJ2-1; TRBD2 matches at 9 bases. V lost 4 bases, J lost 3 bases, and 7 bases stayed unmatched. The CDR3 length is 16 residues. Germline lookup yields CDR1 SGHTA and CDR2 FQGTGA. The CDR3 coding sequence is TGTGCCAGCAGCTCCGGGACTAGCAGACTCTACAATGAGCAGTTCTTC. Protein product: CASSSGTSRLYNEQFF.

The rearrangement joins TRBV6-1 to TRBJ1-1; 8 bases fit TRBD1. The CDR3 is 16 amino acids. V lost 2 bases to trimming and J lost 4 bases; unmatched junction nucleotides: 9. The germline V gene encodes CDR1 MNHNS and CDR2 SASEGT. The CDR3 spells CASSELDRGYGTEAFF. DNA of the CDR3: TGTGCCAGCAGTGAACTTGACAGGGGCTACGGCACTGAAGCTTTCTTT.

The V and J genes are TRBV7-9 and TRBJ1-1; TRBD1 might be the D (5 bases). The V end was cut by 4 bases, the J end by 4 bases, with 16 bases between. CDR3 length: 15 amino acids. CDR1 is SEHNR, CDR2 FQNEAQ, per germline (reference sequence). DNA of the CDR3: TGTGCCAGCAGCTCGAACCAGGGTGGCGGCACTGAAGCTTTCTTT. Protein sequence: CASSSNQGGGTEAFF.

The chain couples TRBV29-1 to TRBJ1-4; D is unclear. V was cut by 7 bases and J by 7 bases, with 10 bases left in between. The CDR3 totals 11 residues. The germline gives CDR1 SQVTM, CDR2 ANQGSEA. The CDR3 reads CSGRESEKLFF. The CDR3 DNA is TGCAGCGGTCGCGAAAGTGAAAAACTGTTTTTT.

The genes are TRBV6-5 and TRBJ1-5, with 7 bases lining up with TRBD1. The CDR3 loop spans 14 amino acids. The V segment lost 7 bases and the J segment 6 bases; nucleotides outside the gene matches: 9. CDR1 is MNHEY, CDR2 SVGAGI, per germline. This CDR3 is CASKYKGASQPQHF. The CDR3 DNA sequence: TGTGCCAGCAAATACAAGGGGGCGAGTCAGCCCCAGCATTTT.

The rearrangement joins TRBV6-1 to TRBJ2-1, with D possibly being TRBD1 (5 bases). Germline CDR1 and CDR2: MNHNS and SASEGT. The CDR3 is made up of 16 amino acids. V lost 2 bases to trimming and J lost 2 bases, with 13 bases between them. CDR3 nucleotides: TGTGCCAGCAGTGAATCTCCGGCAGGGACCTACAATGAGCAGTTCTTC. This encodes CASSESPAGTYNEQFF.

The rearrangement joins TRBV5-5 to TRBJ1-5, with D possibly TRBD1 on 5 matching bases. The V and J ends lost 1 base and 4 bases respectively, with 15 bases between them. The CDR3 is 16 amino acids. CDR1 and CDR2 (germline): SGHKS, YYEKEE (reference sequence). The CDR3 nucleotides read TGTGCCAGCAGCTTGCTAGGCAGGGCCTCAAATCAGCCCCAGCATTTT. Amino acid sequence: CASSLLGRASNQPQHF.

This clone was detected only once. The chain has TRBV7-9 and TRBJ2-5; 9 nucleotides align to TRBD2. CDR1 SEHNR and CDR2 FQNEAQ come from the germline V gene (reference sequence). This CDR3 is built from 17 residues. With V trimmed by 3 bases and J by 0 bases, 8 bases remained unmatched. CDR3 sequence reads: CASSLTSGRINQETQYF. The CDR3 bases are TGTGCCAGCAGCTTGACTAGCGGCCGGATCAACCAAGAGACCCAGTACTTC. Full variable domain (outside the CDR3, taken from reference TRBV7-9 and TRBJ2-5): DTGVSQNPRHKITKRGQNVTFRCDPISEHNRLYWYRQTLGQGPEFLTYFQNEAQLEKSRLLSDRFSAERPKGSFSTLEIQRTEQGDSAMYLCASSLTSGRINQETQYFGPGTRLLVL.

The count of this clone is one. V usage is TRBV2 and J usage is TRBJ1-1, with TRBD1 identical over 12 bases. Germline CDR1 SNHLY, CDR2 FYNNEI. CDR3 length: 15 amino acids. V shed 9 bases, J shed 5 bases, and the junction held 10 bases outside the gene matches. The CDR3 DNA follows: TGTGCCAGAACCGGGACAGGGGGCGCTGGAACTGAAGCTTTCTTT. It encodes CARTGTGGAGTEAFF.

Details on this clone: At one of its ends the junction is not consistent with the germline gene, which may arise from a read error. The rearrangement joins TRBV7-7 to TRBJ2-2; D gene unclear. This CDR3 has 14 residues. The germline CDR1 and CDR2 sequences are SSHAT and FNYEAQ (reference sequence). In nucleotides, the CDR3 is TGTGCTAGCAGCTTAGCCCGAGATACCGGGGAGCTGTTTTTT. Amino acids: CASSLARDTGELFF.

Only one count was recorded for this clone. This chain joins TRBV11-1 and TRBJ1-2; D gene ambiguous. The CDR3 is 14 residues long. Germline V gene data show CDR1 as SGHAT and CDR2 as FQDESV (reference sequence). V dropped 1 base and J dropped 7 bases, with 13 bases sitting between them. The CDR3 is CASSLGPDSSGYTF. The CDR3 bases are TGTGCCAGCAGCTTAGGTCCTGACTCGTCTGGCTACACCTTC.

This clone has just one count. The genes are TRBV19 and TRBJ1-1; no clear D. V lost 3 bases, J lost 5 bases, and 13 bases lay in between. Germline V lookup: CDR1 LNHDA, CDR2 SQIVND (reference sequence). This CDR3 spans 14 amino acids. The CDR3 reads CASSINSGWTEAFF. The CDR3 DNA follows: TGTGCCAGTAGTATTAACAGCGGATGGACTGAAGCTTTCTTT.

The rearrangement joins TRBV6-6 to TRBJ2-1, with 8 nucleotides matching TRBD2. J lost 5 bases, V lost 7 bases, and 13 bases had no gene match. Germline CDR1 and CDR2: MNHNY and SVGAGI (reference sequence). The CDR3 loop spans 16 amino acids. The CDR3 is CASTPPGGRTNNEQFF. As DNA, the CDR3 is TGTGCCAGCACCCCCCCGGGCGGGAGGACGAACAATGAGCAGTTCTTC.

This clone was seen only once. This sequence joins TRBV15 and TRBJ1-2, with D perhaps TRBD1 (5 bases). Germline CDR1 reads LNHNV; CDR2 reads YYDKDF (reference sequence). V lost 5 bases, J lost 2 bases, and 9 bases lay in between. CDR3 size: 13 residues. Written as DNA, the CDR3 is TGTGCCACCAGCGGGACCCGGAACTATGGCTACACCTTC. Amino acids: CATSGTRNYGYTF.